The table lists the clone carrying this T cell receptor beta chain with many counts. The antigen is undetermined. Trimming shortened V by 1 base and J by 6 bases, and 15 bases separated the two germline ends. CDR1 and CDR2 from the germline V gene are DFQATT and SNEGSKA (reference sequence). CDR3 length equals 15 residues. TCRdb called the reads again in MiXCR, with one record for every CDR3 protein. Here the sample spans roughly 130,000 distinct CDR3 sequences, approximately 8.8% being singletons. These data belong to a study of T cell repertoires in cytomegalovirus infection. Study context: CMV infection plus the matching HLA type was flagged by public TCR beta signatures. Findings and limits, study-wide: Public TCR beta family frequency separated CMV-and-HLA carriers, including in an independent cohort. Ex vivo responses were dominated by HLA-C-restricted CMV-specific TCR beta clonotypes.

The chain carries TRBV20-1 and TRBJ1-4; D unclear. What was sequenced was PBMCs. This receptor was identified in a human donor in good health (CMV status not recorded). Some clones in this sample may be carry-over from other donors' samples. The chain's CDR3 is CSARVGSSSDEKLFF. CDR3 DNA sequence: TGCAGTGCTAGAGTTGGGTCCAGTTCCGATGAAAAACTGTTTTTT.